The clone carrying this T cell receptor (beta chain) was recorded at least ten times. Its target is not known. This sample stems from a study of T cells in Graves' hyperthyroidism and ophthalmopathy. Study outcomes and limitations: Ophthalmopathy was predicted by the model a median of 6.5 months ahead of onset. Researchers report that a 13 V-J model separated ophthalmopathy from stable hyperthyroidism.

Germline loops: CDR1 GTSNPN, CDR2 SVGIG (reference sequence). This CDR3 has 13 residues. The V gene lost 4 bases and the J gene lost 1 base, with 10 bases spanning the gap. Uncontrolled infection, other autoimmune disease, pregnancy or lactation led to exclusion. Clinical symptoms, serum thyroxine and TRAb, thyroid ultrasound and orbital computed tomography together formed the diagnostic basis. Researchers took RNA transcripts and amplified the TCR beta CDR3 regions from them. First-round RT-PCR of the TCR CDR3 relied on the HTBI primer set. A single record per CDR3 protein comes from TCRdb applying MiXCR to the multiplex PCR reads. Altogether 330,000 or so distinct CDR3 sequences are present, 15% to 20% being singletons, with the ten largest covering roughly 15%.

The chain couples TRBV30 to TRBJ2-5; D is ambiguous. The sequenced sample consisted of blood. The TCR comes from a woman aged 40 to 50 with Graves' ophthalmopathy. The CDR3 sequence is CAWNEYFQETQYF. DNA for the CDR3: TGTGCCTGGAATGAGTATTTCCAAGAGACCCAGTACTTC.